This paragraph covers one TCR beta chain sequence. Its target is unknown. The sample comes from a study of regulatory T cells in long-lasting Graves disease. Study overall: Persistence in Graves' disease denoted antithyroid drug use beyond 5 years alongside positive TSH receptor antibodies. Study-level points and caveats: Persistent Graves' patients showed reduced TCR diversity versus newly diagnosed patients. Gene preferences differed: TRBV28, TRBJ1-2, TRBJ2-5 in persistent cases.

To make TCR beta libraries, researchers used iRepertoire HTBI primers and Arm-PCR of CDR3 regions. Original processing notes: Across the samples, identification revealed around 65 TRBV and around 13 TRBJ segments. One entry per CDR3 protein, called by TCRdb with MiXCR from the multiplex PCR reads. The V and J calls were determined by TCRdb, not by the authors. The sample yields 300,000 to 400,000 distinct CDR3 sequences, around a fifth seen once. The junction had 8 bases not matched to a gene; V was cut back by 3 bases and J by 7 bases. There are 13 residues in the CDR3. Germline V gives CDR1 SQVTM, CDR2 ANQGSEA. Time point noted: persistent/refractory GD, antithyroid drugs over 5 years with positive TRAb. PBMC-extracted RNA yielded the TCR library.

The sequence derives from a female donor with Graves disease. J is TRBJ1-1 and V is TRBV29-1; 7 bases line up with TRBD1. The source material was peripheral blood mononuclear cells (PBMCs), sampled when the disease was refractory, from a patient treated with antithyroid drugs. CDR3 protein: CSVERLGGVEAFF. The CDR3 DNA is TGCAGCGTTGAGAGGTTAGGGGGCGTTGAAGCTTTCTTT. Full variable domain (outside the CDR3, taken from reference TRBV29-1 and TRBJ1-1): SAVISQKPSRDICQRGTSLTIQCQVDSQVTMMFWYRQQPGQSLTLIATANQGSEATYESGFVIDKFPISRPNLTFSTLTVSNMSPEDSSIYLCSVERLGGVEAFFGQGTRLTVV.